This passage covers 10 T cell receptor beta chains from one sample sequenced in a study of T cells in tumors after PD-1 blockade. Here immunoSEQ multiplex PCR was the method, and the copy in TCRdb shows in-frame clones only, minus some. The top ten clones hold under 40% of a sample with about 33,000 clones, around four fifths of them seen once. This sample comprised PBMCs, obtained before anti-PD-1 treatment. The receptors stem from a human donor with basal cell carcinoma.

The CDR3: CASSLRASGRIDTQYF. The CDR3, as DNA: TGTGCCAGCAGCTTAAGGGCTAGCGGGAGAATAGATACGCAGTATTTT. The chain carries TRBV13 and TRBJ2-3; 10 nucleotides line up with TRBD2. With 2 bases clipped from V and 5 bases from J, the junction kept 7 bases outside the gene matches. CDR1 is PRHDT and CDR2 is FYEKMQ in the germline V gene (reference sequence). The CDR3 runs to 16 residues.

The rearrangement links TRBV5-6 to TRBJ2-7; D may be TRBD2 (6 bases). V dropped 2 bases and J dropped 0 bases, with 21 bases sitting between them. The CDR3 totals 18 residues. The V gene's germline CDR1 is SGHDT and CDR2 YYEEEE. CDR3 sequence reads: CASSFFASAPKSSYEQYF. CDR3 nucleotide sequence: TGTGCCAGCAGCTTTTTTGCTAGCGCCCCCAAAAGCTCCTACGAGCAGTACTTC.

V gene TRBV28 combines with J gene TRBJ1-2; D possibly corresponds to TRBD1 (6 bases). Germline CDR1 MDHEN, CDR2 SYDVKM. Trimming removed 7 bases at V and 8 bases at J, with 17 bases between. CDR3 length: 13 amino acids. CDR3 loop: CASTGGGHEGYTF. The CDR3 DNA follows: TGTGCCAGCACGGGAGGGGGACATGAGGGCTACACCTTC.

The chain's CDR3 is CSPTTGNTIYF. The DNA of the CDR3 is TGCAGCCCAACGACTGGAAACACCATATATTTT. The rearrangement uses TRBV29-1 and TRBJ1-3; D gene uncertain. Germline V gene data show CDR1 as SQVTM and CDR2 as ANQGSEA. Deletions cut 8 bases from V and 2 bases from J, with 7 bases between. The CDR3 runs 11 residues.

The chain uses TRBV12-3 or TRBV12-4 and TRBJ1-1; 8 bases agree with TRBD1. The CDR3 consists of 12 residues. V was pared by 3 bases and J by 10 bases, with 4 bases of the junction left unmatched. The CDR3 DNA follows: TGTGCCAGCAGTTTTAGTACAGGGGGAGCTTTCTTT. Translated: CASSFSTGGAFF.

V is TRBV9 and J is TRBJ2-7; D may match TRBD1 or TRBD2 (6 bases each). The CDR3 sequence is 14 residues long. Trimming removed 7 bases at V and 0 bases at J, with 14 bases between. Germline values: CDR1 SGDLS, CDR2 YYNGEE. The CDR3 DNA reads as TGTGCCAGCGGTGAGGGGGGCCCCTCCTACGAGCAGTACTTC. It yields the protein CASGEGGPSYEQYF.

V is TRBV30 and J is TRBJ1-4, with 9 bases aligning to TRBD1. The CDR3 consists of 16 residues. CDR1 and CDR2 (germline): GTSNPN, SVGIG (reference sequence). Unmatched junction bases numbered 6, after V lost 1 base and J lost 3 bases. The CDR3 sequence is CAWSAPGQGSNEKLFF. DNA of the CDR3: TGTGCCTGGAGTGCCCCGGGACAGGGATCTAATGAAAAACTGTTTTTT.

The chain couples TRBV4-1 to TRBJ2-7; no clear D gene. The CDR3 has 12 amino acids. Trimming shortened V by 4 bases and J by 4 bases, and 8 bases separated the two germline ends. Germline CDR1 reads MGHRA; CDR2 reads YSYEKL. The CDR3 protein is CASSPVYYEQYF. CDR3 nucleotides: TGCGCCAGCAGCCCCGTCTATTACGAGCAGTACTTC.

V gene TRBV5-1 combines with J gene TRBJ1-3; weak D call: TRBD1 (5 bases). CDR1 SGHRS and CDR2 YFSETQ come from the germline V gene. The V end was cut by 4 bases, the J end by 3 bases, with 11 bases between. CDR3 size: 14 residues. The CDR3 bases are TGCGCCAGCAGCCCTGGGACTGGTGGAAACACCATATATTTT. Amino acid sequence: CASSPGTGGNTIYF.

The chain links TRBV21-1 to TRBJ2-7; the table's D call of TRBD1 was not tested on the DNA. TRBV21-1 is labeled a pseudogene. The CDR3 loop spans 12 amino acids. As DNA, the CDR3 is TGTGCCAGGAACAGGGCGACGGGCGAGCAGTACTTC. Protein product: CARNRATGEQYF.